This TCR beta chain is drawn from a study of cytomegalovirus exposure and HLA in healthy donors. Across the whole study: Earlier, almost 120 million unique TCR beta sequences were recovered from approximately 180 million T cells by an analysis. Study findings and constraints: In a later analysis, specific HLA alleles were associated with 15,000 to 20,000 TCR beta sequences at a 0.05 false discovery rate.

Primers: 60 Vbeta forward and 13 Jbeta reverse. Libraries were prepared by immunoSEQ multiplex PCR; TCRdb keeps only in-frame clonotypes and omits some of them. The data contain approximately 110,000 clones, 75% to 85% of them singletons. The V gene lost 4 bases and the J gene lost 6 bases, with 13 bases spanning the gap. CDR3 length: 13 amino acids. CDR1 and CDR2 from the germline V gene are SGDLS and YYNGEE. As concerns this clone: Its antigen is unidentified.

This clonotype was sampled from a man between 18 and 35 years old in good health and CMV-seronegative. The specimen was PBMCs. The chain employs TRBV9 and TRBJ1-2; no clear D gene. The CDR3 here is CASSHSQVNGYTF. CDR3 bases: TGTGCCAGCAGCCACTCCCAAGTCAATGGCTACACCTTC.